The clone carrying this TCR beta chain was seen a handful of times. The sample comes from a study of technical replicates of blood from several donors. The data were produced by immunoSEQ multiplex PCR, yet TCRdb's version contains in-frame clones alone and is incomplete. The profile shows some 14,000 clones, approximately 80% of them singletons. Germline V gene sequence: CDR1 LNHDA, CDR2 SQIVND (reference sequence). This CDR3 comprises 14 residues. V lost 8 bases and J 3 bases, leaving 16 bases between the germline ends. The chain uses TRBV19 and TRBJ1-2, with a weak D call TRBD1 (6 bases). The source is a human donor in good health. The sample was PBMCs. The DNA for the CDR3 is TGTGCCAGTCATAAACAGGGTCCTTACTATGGCTACACCTTC. It specifies CASHKQGPYYGYTF.